Shown below are 20 T cell receptor beta chains from a single sample sequenced in a study of PD-1 blockade in classical Hodgkin lymphoma. Profiling relied on immunoSEQ multiplex PCR, and the TCRdb table lists in-frame clones only, not all of them. The sample consists of tens of thousands of clones, 70% to 90% of them appearing once. Each and every patient relapsed after autologous stem cell transplantation, and patients got differing brentuximab vedotin exposure. The sequencing here drew on peripheral blood mononuclear cells (PBMCs), taken before the second cycle of nivolumab. These TCRs come from a human donor with classical Hodgkin lymphoma.

This chain joins TRBV5-1 and TRBJ1-3; no clear D gene. V gave up 2 bases and J gave up 3 bases, with 12 bases separating them. From germline, CDR1 is SGHRS and CDR2 YFSETQ. CDR3 length: 15 residues. CDR3 coding DNA: TGCGCCAGCAGCTTAACGTCGGCCCATGGAAACACCATATATTTT. Protein product: CASSLTSAHGNTIYF.

The chain joins TRBV5-5 to TRBJ2-5; D possibly corresponds to TRBD2 (5 bases). Germline V lookup: CDR1 SGHKS, CDR2 YYEKEE (reference sequence). Trimming took 1 base from V and 5 from J, leaving 12 bases between them. The CDR3 runs 14 residues. CDR3 bases: TGTGCCAGCAGCTTGACCTCCTGGGAGGAGACCCAGTACTTC. Encoded protein: CASSLTSWEETQYF.

Only one count was recorded for this clone. V is TRBV5-1 and J is TRBJ2-3; D uncertain. The CDR3 contains 16 residues. Germline-derived CDR1 and CDR2 are SGHRS and YFSETQ. Trimming pared 1 base from V and 0 bases from J, leaving 12 bases between. CDR3 amino acids: CASSLRPDRSTDTQYF. The DNA for the CDR3 is TGCGCCAGCAGCTTGCGCCCGGACCGAAGCACAGATACGCAGTATTTT.

The chain joins TRBV6-5 to TRBJ2-7, with D perhaps matching TRBD2 (5 bases). CDR1 and CDR2 (germline): MNHEY, SVGAGI. The CDR3 is 13 amino acids. The V end was cut by 5 bases, the J end by 0 bases, with 8 bases between. The CDR3, as DNA: TGTGCCAGCAGTACGGGAAGCTCCTACGAGCAGTACTTC. Protein sequence: CASSTGSSYEQYF.

The chain is built from TRBV7-3 and TRBJ2-4; D is ambiguous. Germline V gene sequence: CDR1 SGHTA, CDR2 FQGTGA. The ends were cut back, 5 bases at V and 3 bases at J, with 8 bases in the middle. The CDR3 loop spans 13 amino acids. The CDR3 loop is CASSDGNKNIQYF. The CDR3 DNA reads TGTGCCAGCAGCGACGGAAACAAAAACATTCAGTACTTC. The whole variable domain, remainder taken from reference TRBV7-3 and TRBJ2-4, is GAGVSQTPSNKVTEKGKYVELRCDPISGHTALYWYRQSLGQGPEFLIYFQGTGAADDSGLPNDRFFAVRPEGSVSTLKIQRTERGDSAVYLCASSDGNKNIQYFGAGTRLSVL.

The V gene is TRBV2, the J gene TRBJ1-3, with unresolved D. The CDR3 consists of 13 residues. Germline CDR1 is SNHLY and CDR2 is FYNNEI. The V end was cut by 4 bases, the J end by 0 bases, with 4 bases between. CDR3 DNA: TGTGCCAGCAGTGCCGACTCTGGAAACACCATATATTTT. This sequence encodes CASSADSGNTIYF.

V and J are TRBV4-3 and TRBJ2-5; D unresolved. Germline values: CDR1 LGHNA, CDR2 YSLEER. V lost 0 bases and J lost 5, with 7 bases in between. This CDR3 has 13 residues. CDR3 DNA: TGCGCCAGCAGCCAAGATATCCGGGAGACCCAGTACTTC. Translating gives CASSQDIRETQYF.

V gene TRBV9 combines with J gene TRBJ2-7; TRBD2 agrees at 13 bases. V dropped 4 bases and J dropped 5; count of bases not matched to a gene: 12. Germline V gives CDR1 SGDLS, CDR2 YYNGEE. CDR3 length equals 17 residues. Written as DNA, the CDR3 is TGTGCCAGCAGCCCGCGAGCGAGGACTAGCGGGAGCAACGAGCAGTACTTC. Translating gives CASSPRARTSGSNEQYF. The whole variable domain, remainder taken from reference TRBV9 and TRBJ2-7, is DSGVTQTPKHLITATGQRVTLRCSPRSGDLSVYWYQQSLDQGLQFLIQYYNGEERAKGNILERFSAQQFPDLHSELNLSSLELGDSALYFCASSPRARTSGSNEQYFGPGTRLTVT.

V and J are TRBV5-4 and TRBJ2-3; D possibly corresponds to TRBD1 (5 bases). In germline, CDR1 is SGHNT, CDR2 YYREEE (reference sequence). With 7 bases removed from V and 1 base from J, the gap between germline ends came to 13 bases. The CDR3 length is 14 residues. This CDR3 is CASGNRTRTDTQYF. CDR3 coding DNA: TGTGCCAGCGGAAACAGGACCCGCACAGATACGCAGTATTTT.

The chain has TRBV5-4 and TRBJ1-2; D is uncertain. V was clipped by 0 bases and J by 10 bases, with 10 bases between them. CDR1 and CDR2 from the germline V gene are SGHNT and YYREEE (reference sequence). The CDR3 consists of 12 residues. For the CDR3, the DNA is TGTGCCAGCAGCTTGGGGCAGAATTCCTACACCTTC. Protein sequence: CASSLGQNSYTF.

The chain carries TRBV30 and TRBJ2-1, with D perhaps TRBD1 (5 bases). The ends were cut back, 4 bases at V and 6 bases at J, with 16 bases in the middle. The CDR3 runs 14 residues. Germline V gives CDR1 GTSNPN, CDR2 SVGIG (reference sequence). The CDR3 here is CAWMAGLFSNEQFF. The CDR3 bases are TGTGCCTGGATGGCAGGGCTGTTCAGCAATGAGCAGTTCTTC.

This clone was counted once. The DNA of the CDR3 is TGTGCCAGCACTAGCAGGTACGAGCAGTACTTC. It specifies CASTSRYEQYF. The chain joins TRBV25-1 to TRBJ2-7; tentative D call: TRBD2 (5 bases). This CDR3 contains 11 residues. With 7 bases removed from V and 4 bases from J, the gap between germline ends came to 8 bases. Germline loops: CDR1 MGHDK, CDR2 SYGVNS.

The V gene is TRBV7-9, the J gene TRBJ1-4; weak D call: TRBD1 (5 bases). The V and J ends lost 1 base and 7 bases respectively, with 13 bases between them. This CDR3 contains 15 residues. Per the germline V gene, CDR1 is SEHNR and CDR2 is FQNEAQ (reference sequence). The CDR3 region is CASSLGQGTFEKLFF. CDR3 in DNA: TGTGCCAGCAGCTTAGGGCAGGGAACATTTGAAAAACTGTTTTTT.

This chain links TRBV5-4 with TRBJ1-1; 12 bases are shared with TRBD1. The CDR3 is 19 amino acids. CDR1 is SGHNT and CDR2 is YYREEE in the germline V gene (reference sequence). The V segment lost 0 bases and the J segment 4 bases; nucleotides outside the gene matches: 13. The CDR3 region is CASSLASGTGGLWGTEAFF. Written as DNA, the CDR3 is TGTGCCAGCAGCTTGGCCAGCGGGACAGGGGGCTTATGGGGCACTGAAGCTTTCTTT.

The rearrangement joins TRBV5-1 to TRBJ2-7, with 7 bases aligning to TRBD2. V lost 4 bases to trimming and J lost 6 bases; unmatched junction nucleotides: 10. The CDR3 runs to 14 residues. Germline V gene sequence: CDR1 SGHRS, CDR2 YFSETQ. Here the CDR3 reads CASSHGLVRGEQYF. As DNA, the CDR3 is TGCGCCAGCAGCCACGGACTAGTACGTGGCGAGCAGTACTTC.

CDR3 DNA: TGCGCCAGCAGCCAAGCTTCGGCCGGGGTAGCCAAAAACATTCAGTACTTC. Its translation: CASSQASAGVAKNIQYF. This chain links TRBV4-3 with TRBJ2-4; possibly TRBD2 for D (5 bases). Germline V gene sequence: CDR1 LGHNA, CDR2 YSLEER. The CDR3 totals 17 residues. V lost 1 base and J 0 bases, leaving 13 bases between the germline ends.

V usage is TRBV27 and J usage is TRBJ2-7; 9 positions match TRBD1. The CDR3 loop spans 14 amino acids. V lost 7 bases to trimming and J lost 3 bases; unmatched junction nucleotides: 7. Germline lookup yields CDR1 MNHEY and CDR2 SMNVEV (reference sequence). The CDR3 coding sequence is TGTGCCAGCATCTTCCGGGACAGGGTCTACGAGCAGTACTTC. It is translated as CASIFRDRVYEQYF.

The chain joins TRBV5-6 to TRBJ1-6; D gene unclear. Trimming shortened V by 5 bases and J by 3 bases, and 12 bases separated the two germline ends. The CDR3 consists of 15 residues. CDR1 SGHDT and CDR2 YYEEEE come from the germline V gene. The CDR3 sequence is CASSSPGRYNSPLHF. In DNA, the CDR3 is TGTGCCAGCAGTTCCCCCGGACGCTATAATTCACCCCTCCACTTT. Complete variable domain (other parts from reference TRBV5-6 and TRBJ1-6): DAGVTQSPTHLIKTRGQQVTLRCSPKSGHDTVSWYQQALGQGPQFIFQYYEEEERQRGNFPDRFSGHQFPNYSSELNVNALLLGDSALYLCASSSPGRYNSPLHFGNGTRLTVT.

The chain couples TRBV19 to TRBJ2-2, with D unresolved. The CDR3 runs to 17 residues. Per the germline V gene, CDR1 is LNHDA and CDR2 is SQIVND (reference sequence). V shed 5 bases and J shed 0 bases, with 16 bases lying between them. CDR3 protein: CASSQVWVRTNTGELFF. CDR3 in DNA: TGTGCCAGTAGTCAAGTCTGGGTCCGCACGAACACCGGGGAGCTGTTTTTT.

The rearrangement joins TRBV25-1 to TRBJ1-1; D gene unclear. CDR3 length: 15 amino acids. Trimming shortened V by 0 bases and J by 1 base, and 9 bases separated the two germline ends. Looked up from germline, CDR1 is MGHDK and CDR2 is SYGVNS. The CDR3: CASSEYGRPNTEAFF. The CDR3 DNA follows: TGTGCCAGCAGTGAATACGGCAGGCCGAACACTGAAGCTTTCTTT.